The 18 T cell receptor beta chains in this list originate from one sample, sequenced in a study of blood T cell repertoires in COVID-19 (dated by TCRdb to the early 2020s). Libraries were constructed by the immunoSEQ multiplex PCR assay. TCRdb limited this immuneACCESS table to in-frame rearrangements with V and J called. A share of clones is missing; checked studies link under half to unresolved V genes, and the rest is unexplained. The sample table records approximately 160,000 clones; about four fifths of these occur just once. Less than 4% of the sample goes to the ten largest clones. Sequencing input: PBMCs or T cells enriched from blood (not recorded which). The receptors derive from a woman between 45 and 65 years old in a cohort exposed to, infected with or recovered from COVID-19 (not recorded which).

The V call is TRBV5-1, the J call TRBJ1-3; the D gene is possibly TRBD1 (6 bases). Trimming took 1 base from V and 0 from J, leaving 8 bases between them. There are 15 residues in the CDR3. Germline CDR1 and CDR2: SGHRS and YFSETQ. Here the CDR3 DNA reads TGCGCCAGCAGCTTGTCGACAGGCTCTGGAAACACCATATATTTT. Translated, it gives CASSLSTGSGNTIYF.

Turning to this clone: This sample includes further DNA sequences coding for the same CDR3. The DNA of the CDR3 is TGTGCCAGTAGCCCGGACGGGGCCTACAATGAGCAGTTCTTC. Translating gives CASSPDGAYNEQFF. This chain uses TRBV19 with TRBJ2-1; D possibly corresponds to TRBD2 (5 bases). V lost 6 bases and J 2 bases, leaving 11 bases between the germline ends. Germline values: CDR1 LNHDA, CDR2 SQIVND (reference sequence). This CDR3 has 14 residues.

V is TRBV28 and J is TRBJ1-3; TRBD1 agrees at 10 bases. The CDR3 is made up of 16 amino acids. The V gene's germline CDR1 is MDHEN and CDR2 SYDVKM. With V trimmed by 2 bases and J by 3 bases, 4 bases remained unmatched. Here the CDR3 reads CASSLPTGGIGNTIYF. CDR3 DNA sequence: TGTGCCAGCAGTTTACCGACAGGGGGCATTGGAAACACCATATATTTT.

In this sample, this clone turned up once. The chain employs TRBV24-1 and TRBJ2-3; 8 positions agree with TRBD1. After removal of 1 base from V and 0 bases from J, the junction contained 8 bases not matched to a gene. Looked up from germline, CDR1 is KGHDR and CDR2 is SFDVKD. This CDR3 region has 18 residues. The chain's CDR3 is CATSDLGETGVSTDTQYF. The DNA for the CDR3 is TGTGCCACCAGTGATTTAGGGGAGACAGGGGTTAGCACAGATACGCAGTATTTT.

This clone was recorded a few times. The chain employs TRBV27 and TRBJ2-1; 8 nucleotides align to TRBD2. Germline lookup yields CDR1 MNHEY and CDR2 SMNVEV (reference sequence). This CDR3 is 14 amino acids long. J lost 8 bases, V lost 5 bases, and 8 bases had no gene match. The CDR3 DNA reads TGTGCCAGCAGTATAGCGGGACCAGTCGATGAGCAGTTCTTC. This translates into CASSIAGPVDEQFF.

The V and J genes are TRBV5-4 and TRBJ2-3; D gene unclear. There are 11 residues in the CDR3. Trimming took off 6 bases at V and 5 bases at J, with 7 bases between the two ends. Germline loops: CDR1 SGHNT, CDR2 YYREEE (reference sequence). CDR3 loop: CASTSGDTQYF. The CDR3 region has the DNA TGTGCCAGCACTTCGGGAGATACGCAGTATTTT.

V gene TRBV6-2 or TRBV6-3 combines with J gene TRBJ1-3, with D unclear. The V gene's germline CDR1 is MNHEY and CDR2 SVGEGT. Trimming shortened V by 2 bases and J by 1 base, and 12 bases separated the two germline ends. This CDR3 is built from 16 residues. The CDR3 here is CASSYGQFRSGNTIYF. CDR3 DNA: TGTGCCAGCAGTTACGGCCAGTTTCGTTCTGGAAACACCATATATTTT.

The genes are TRBV27 and TRBJ1-1, with TRBD1 identical over 7 bases. Germline CDR1 reads MNHEY; CDR2 reads SMNVEV (reference sequence). Trimming at V came to 2 bases and at J to 3 bases, leaving 6 bases not matched to a gene. CDR3 length: 15 amino acids. CDR3 residues: CASSLLGQRDTEAFF. The CDR3 bases are TGTGCCAGCAGTTTACTGGGACAGAGGGACACTGAAGCTTTCTTT.

CDR3 residues: CASTGDRGRNSPLHF. The CDR3 DNA reads as TGTGCCAGCACTGGGGACAGGGGGAGGAATTCACCCCTCCACTTT. V is TRBV2 and J is TRBJ1-6; TRBD1 matches 11 bases. CDR1 SNHLY and CDR2 FYNNEI come from the germline V gene. This CDR3 comprises 15 residues. V shed 7 bases and J 7 bases; nucleotides not matched to a gene: 6.

This clone appeared a single time. V is TRBV5-1 and J is TRBJ2-5, with a weak D call TRBD1 (6 bases). The CDR3 contains 14 residues. CDR1 and CDR2 from the germline V gene are SGHRS and YFSETQ. Trimming left V 1 base short and J 5 bases short, with 12 bases between. The CDR3 DNA is TGCGCCAGCAGCTTGTGGGGGCAAGGGGAGACCCAGTACTTC. It yields the protein CASSLWGQGETQYF.

In DNA form, the CDR3 reads TGTGCCAGCAAGGCCCCGGAACAGGGGATAAATCAGCCCCAGCATTTT. Translating gives CASKAPEQGINQPQHF. The gene calls are TRBV28 and TRBJ1-5; 7 bases agree with TRBD1. The CDR3 extends over 16 amino acids. V shed 7 bases and J 4 bases; nucleotides not matched to a gene: 13. Germline loops: CDR1 MDHEN, CDR2 SYDVKM.

This clone occurred once. The V call is TRBV6-5, the J call TRBJ2-3; the match to TRBD1 covers 10 bases. Germline V lookup: CDR1 MNHEY, CDR2 SVGAGI. Trimming cost V 8 bases and J 1 base; bases outside gene matches: 6. CDR3 length: 15 amino acids. CDR3 sequence (DNA): TGTGCCAGCTTATACGGGACAGGGGGCACAGATACGCAGTATTTT. Encoded protein: CASLYGTGGTDTQYF.

This chain links TRBV28 with TRBJ1-1, with 8 bases lining up with TRBD1. The CDR3 runs to 16 residues. Germline CDR1 reads MDHEN; CDR2 reads SYDVKM. V lost 3 bases to trimming and J lost 1 base; unmatched junction nucleotides: 7. CDR3 coding DNA: TGTGCCAGCAGTTTGATGGACAGGGCTTCGAACACTGAAGCTTTCTTT. This codes for CASSLMDRASNTEAFF.

The chain uses TRBV7-8 and TRBJ1-6; TRBD1 agrees at 7 bases. In germline, CDR1 is SGHVS, CDR2 FQNEAQ. The CDR3 totals 19 residues. V dropped 1 base and J dropped 6; count of bases not matched to a gene: 15. CDR3 DNA sequence: TGTGCCAGCAGCTTAGTTTCACAGGGGACCTCCCCTCCTAATTCACCCCTCCACTTT. Translated, it gives CASSLVSQGTSPPNSPLHF.

This chain uses TRBV24-1 with TRBJ2-3, with TRBD2 identical over 9 bases. The CDR3 runs 16 residues. V shed 3 bases, J shed 2 bases, and the junction held 5 bases outside the gene matches. CDR1 is KGHDR, CDR2 SFDVKD, per germline. CDR3 coding DNA: TGTGCCACCAGTGATAGTAGCGGGGGTTCCACAGATACGCAGTATTTT. Its protein is CATSDSSGGSTDTQYF.

On this clone itself: The sample holds other DNA sequences that translate to the same CDR3. The CDR3 spells CASSLAGNGYTF. The DNA for the CDR3 is TGTGCCAGCAGCTTGGCAGGGAATGGCTACACCTTC. V is TRBV5-4 and J is TRBJ1-2; possible D gene TRBD1, 5 bases. Germline CDR1 reads SGHNT; CDR2 reads YYREEE (reference sequence). There are 12 residues in the CDR3. V shed 0 bases and J shed 6 bases, with 6 bases lying between them.

Only a few counts were recorded for this clone. The chain carries TRBV10-3 and TRBJ1-3; D is ambiguous. Germline V gene data show CDR1 as ENHRY and CDR2 as SYGVKD. There are 14 residues in the CDR3. V was shortened by 2 bases and J by 3 bases, with 8 bases between the two germline ends. The CDR3 nucleotides are TGTGCCATCAGTGAGAACGGGGTTGGAAACACCATATATTTT. Encoded protein: CAISENGVGNTIYF.

For the CDR3, the DNA is TGTGCCAGCAGTTTATCCGCAGGGCTGATTGGAAACACCATATATTTT. It codes for CASSLSAGLIGNTIYF. This chain links TRBV28 with TRBJ1-3, with D possibly TRBD1 on 5 matching bases. V lost 1 base and J lost 3, with 13 bases in between. Germline V gene lookup returns CDR1 MDHEN and CDR2 SYDVKM. CDR3 length: 16 amino acids.